One sample yielded the 32 T cell receptor beta chains listed below, sequenced in a study of Tregs in tolerant kidney transplant recipients. This table comes from immunoSEQ multiplex PCR, and its TCRdb copy is limited to in-frame clones, with some not included. The specimen's table records tens of thousands of clones. The nonmyeloablative bone marrow transplants came from related graft donors, with transient mixed chimerism. The sequences come from CD4+ T cells from blood (PBMCs), collected 24 months after the transplant. Every receptor here comes from a human patient who received a combined kidney and bone marrow transplant. The graft donor may have contributed some T cells.

To note about this clone: Coverage ceases 3 residues before the CDR3 finishes, and the germline J gene fills in the end. J is TRBJ1-6 and V is TRBV30, with 9 nucleotides matching TRBD1. V shed 4 bases, J shed 9 bases, and the junction held 4 bases outside the gene matches. The germline gives CDR1 GTSNPN, CDR2 SVGIG (reference sequence). The CDR3 loop spans 13 amino acids. The CDR3 sequence: CAWKGQGSSPLHF. The CDR3 DNA, read in part, is TGTGCCTGGAAGGGACAGGGTTCTTCACCC.

As regards this clone: The CDR3 end is not reached by the read, which stops 3 residues before it; the germline J gene fills it in. J is TRBJ1-2 and V is TRBV5-6; TRBD1 aligns across 9 bases. The V and J ends lost 4 bases and 4 bases, in that order; junction bases with no gene match: 5. This CDR3 has 14 residues. Germline CDR1 reads SGHDT; CDR2 reads YYEEEE. CDR3 DNA (partial): TGTGCCAGCAGCCCAGGACAGGGGAGCTATGGC. This codes for CASSPGQGSYG. From start to end, the CDR3 is CASSPGQGSYGYTF.

As for this clone: The read is 3 residues too short to cover the CDR3 end, so that end is filled in from the germline J gene. V gene TRBV7-3 combines with J gene TRBJ2-3; TRBD1 matches at 9 bases. CDR1 and CDR2 from the germline V gene are SGHTA and FQGTGA. The J segment lost 0 bases and the V segment lost 4 bases, leaving 2 bases of the junction unmatched. CDR3 length: 15 residues. Partial CDR3 DNA: TGTGCCAGCAGCTCCGGGACAGGGAGCACAGATACG. Its translation is CASSSGTGSTDT. In full, the CDR3 is CASSSGTGSTDTQYF.

On this clone itself: The sequence runs out 3 residues before the end of the CDR3; the remainder is reconstructed from the germline J gene. The rearrangement joins TRBV7-3 to TRBJ2-2; 11 nucleotides agree with TRBD2. V shed 5 bases and J 2 bases; nucleotides not matched to a gene: 4. The V gene's germline CDR1 is SGHTA and CDR2 FQGTGA. There are 16 residues in the CDR3. Here the CDR3 reads CASSRGLAGNTGELFF. The CDR3 bases that were read are TGTGCCAGCAGCCGAGGACTAGCGGGTAACACCGGGGAG.

The CDR3 DNA, read in part, is TGTGCCAGCTCCAGAGGGCCCTCCTACGAG. Amino acid sequence: CASSRGPSYE. The full-length CDR3 reads as CASSRGPSYEQYF. The V call is TRBV6-2 or TRBV6-3, the J call TRBJ2-7; D is perhaps TRBD2 (5 bases). The CDR3 end is not reached by the read, which stops 3 residues before it; the germline J gene fills it in. With 8 bases removed from V and 0 bases from J, the gap between germline ends came to 11 bases. This CDR3 comprises 13 residues. CDR1 and CDR2 (germline): MNHEY, SVGEGT.

Of note for this clone: The read terminates 3 residues ahead of where the CDR3 ends, so the germline J gene completes it. This chain joins TRBV19 and TRBJ1-1, with 8 bases identical to TRBD1. There are 16 residues in the CDR3. Germline loops: CDR1 LNHDA, CDR2 SQIVND (reference sequence). J was trimmed by 4 bases and V by 0 bases; bases with no gene match: 7. The covered CDR3 bases are TGTGCCAGTAGTATAGACCGGACAGGGAGGAGCACTGAA. Translated, it gives CASSIDRTGRSTE. The entire CDR3 sequence reads CASSIDRTGRSTEAFF.

In the case of this clone: The DNA ends 3 residues before the CDR3 does, and the rest of the CDR3 is filled in from the germline J gene. V gene TRBV7-8 combines with J gene TRBJ1-6; weak D call: TRBD1 (6 bases). CDR1 is SGHVS, CDR2 FQNEAQ, per germline. CDR3 length: 14 amino acids. The V end was cut by 5 bases, the J end by 4 bases, with 9 bases between. CDR3 residues: CASSHRVYNSPLHF. The sequenced CDR3 bases are TGTGCCAGCAGCCACAGGGTGTATAATTCACCC.

As regards this clone: The read gets to within 3 residues of the CDR3 end, and the germline J gene fills in the rest. V usage is TRBV5-1 and J usage is TRBJ2-3, with 8 bases identical to TRBD1. Germline V lookup: CDR1 SGHRS, CDR2 YFSETQ. Germline trimming cut 4 bases from V and 0 bases from J; bases unmatched to any gene: 7. The CDR3 loop spans 16 amino acids. The part of the CDR3 DNA that was read is TGCGCCAGCAGCAAGATGGACAGGGCTAGCACAGATACG. This encodes CASSKMDRASTDT. The whole CDR3 region reads CASSKMDRASTDTQYF.

Of note for this clone: The CDR3 goes on 3 residues after the read ends, and that part is filled in from the germline J gene. The chain combines TRBV4-2 with TRBJ2-3; the D call may be TRBD1 or TRBD2 (6 bases each). This CDR3 region has 16 residues. Germline CDR1 reads LGHNA; CDR2 reads YNFKEQ. Trimming pared 1 base from V and 5 bases from J, leaving 16 bases between. Partial CDR3 DNA: TGTGCCAGCAGCCAAGGGAGGGGGAGTCAAGTAGATACG. This sequence encodes CASSQGRGSQVDT. The entire CDR3 protein is CASSQGRGSQVDTQYF.

Of note for this clone: The read stops 3 residues short of the end of the CDR3; the missing end is completed from the germline J gene. This chain uses TRBV9 with TRBJ2-5, with TRBD2 matching over 9 bases. CDR3 length equals 14 residues. CDR1 is SGDLS, CDR2 YYNGEE, per germline. V lost 4 bases, J lost 4 bases, and 5 bases stayed unmatched. The sequenced part of the CDR3 DNA is TGTGCCAGCAGCTTGCGACTAGCGGCAGAGACC. It specifies CASSLRLAAET. The whole CDR3 protein reads CASSLRLAAETQYF.

A word on this clone: The sequenced fragment ends 3 residues before the CDR3 boundary, so the rest is inferred from the germline J gene. V and J are TRBV7-2 and TRBJ2-5; D gene uncertain. The CDR3 covers 11 residues. The germline V and J ends were trimmed by 3 bases and 7 bases, with 6 bases remaining between them. Per the germline V gene, CDR1 is SGHTA and CDR2 is FQGNSA. The CDR3 sequence is CASSFRSTQYF. The CDR3 bases that were read are TGTGCCAGCAGCTTTCGTTCGACC. The variable domain in full, completed from reference TRBV7-2 and TRBJ2-5, reads GAGVSQSPSNKVTEKGKDVELRCDPISGHTALYWYRQSLGQGLEFLIYFQGNSAPDKSGLPSDRFSAERTGGSVSTLTIQRTQQEDSAVYLCASSFRSTQYFGPGTRLLVL.

A remark on this clone: The read terminates 3 residues ahead of where the CDR3 ends, so the germline J gene completes it. This chain joins TRBV2 and TRBJ2-3; D remains ambiguous. Between the trimmed V and J ends, which lost 8 bases and 3 bases, there was a span of 9 bases. Germline values: CDR1 SNHLY, CDR2 FYNNEI. The CDR3 runs 12 residues. CDR3 DNA (partial): TGTGCCAGCTCGATAGGGACAGATACG. Translation: CASSIGTDT. The CDR3 in its entirety is CASSIGTDTQYF. Supplemented by reference TRBV2 and TRBJ2-3, the full variable domain reads EPEVTQTPSHQVTQMGQEVILRCVPISNHLYFYWYRQILGQKVEFLVSFYNNEISEKSEIFDDQFSVERPDGSNFTLKIRSTKLEDSAMYFCASSIGTDTQYFGPGTRLTVL.

With regard to this clone: Read data end 3 residues before the CDR3 end; the end is taken from the germline J gene. V usage is TRBV19 and J usage is TRBJ2-1; 7 bases map to TRBD1. Trimming took 5 bases from V and 0 from J; bases not matched to a gene: 4. CDR1 LNHDA and CDR2 SQIVND come from the germline V gene (reference sequence). This CDR3 is built from 15 residues. This chain's CDR3 is CASSATGVSYNEQFF. Incomplete CDR3 DNA: TGTGCCAGTAGTGCAACAGGGGTCTCCTACAATGAG.

Comment on this clone: With the read ending 3 residues before the CDR3 end, the germline J gene is used to fill in that end. This rearrangement joins TRBV19 to TRBJ2-7; TRBD1 is a possible D gene (5 bases). The CDR3 contains 15 residues. Germline values: CDR1 LNHDA, CDR2 SQIVND (reference sequence). V shed 3 bases and J shed 5 bases, with 17 bases lying between them. CDR3 bases read: TGTGCCAGTAGTATCCCCTGGCCGGCAGGGCACGAG. Translated, it gives CASSIPWPAGHE. The CDR3 in full is CASSIPWPAGHEQYF. Supplemented by reference TRBV19 and TRBJ2-7, the full variable domain reads DGGITQSPKYLFRKEGQNVTLSCEQNLNHDAMYWYRQDPGQGLRLIYYSQIVNDFQKGDIAEGYSVSREKKESFPLTVTSAQKNPTAFYLCASSIPWPAGHEQYFGPGTRLTVT.

As regards this clone: Read sequence stops 3 residues before the CDR3 end, and the germline J gene provides the missing end. This sequence joins TRBV9 and TRBJ2-7, with D maybe TRBD1 (6 bases). The CDR3 is made up of 15 amino acids. With 0 bases removed from V and 4 bases from J, the gap between germline ends came to 14 bases. The germline gives CDR1 SGDLS, CDR2 YYNGEE. The sequenced part of the CDR3 DNA is TGTGCCAGCAGCGTAGCTGGGACACTAAATTACGAG. Translated: CASSVAGTLNYE. The CDR3, in full, reads CASSVAGTLNYEQYF.

About this clone itself: The read terminates 3 residues ahead of where the CDR3 ends, so the germline J gene completes it. V usage is TRBV6-4 and J usage is TRBJ2-3, with D perhaps matching TRBD2 (6 bases). Germline V gives CDR1 MRHNA, CDR2 SNTAGT. The V gene lost 6 bases and the J gene lost 4 bases, with 17 bases spanning the gap. The CDR3 is 15 amino acids. CDR3: CASSRDWKGADTQYF. CDR3 DNA, as far as it was read: TGTGCCAGCAGCCGGGACTGGAAAGGTGCAGATACG.

Comment on this clone: The CDR3 end is not reached by the read, which stops 3 residues before it; the germline J gene fills it in. The rearrangement links TRBV7-8 to TRBJ1-2, with D uncertain. Deletions cut 5 bases from V and 2 bases from J, with 15 bases between. The CDR3 sequence is 15 residues long. CDR1 is SGHVS, CDR2 FQNEAQ, per germline. The CDR3: CASSQDDTPNYGYTF. The CDR3 bases that were read are TGTGCCAGCAGCCAAGACGACACCCCGAACTATGGC.

Concerning this clone: The read comes to an end 3 residues before the CDR3 does, leaving the germline J gene to fill in the end. The V call is TRBV6-1, the J call TRBJ2-7, with TRBD2 matching over 12 bases. There are 16 residues in the CDR3. The J segment lost 5 bases and the V segment lost 4 bases, leaving 9 bases of the junction unmatched. Germline lookup yields CDR1 MNHNS and CDR2 SASEGT. CDR3 DNA, as far as it was read: TGTGCCAGCAGTGTACAGACTAGCGGGAGATCCCACGAG. Amino acids: CASSVQTSGRSHE. The complete CDR3 reads CASSVQTSGRSHEQYF.

With regard to this clone: The DNA ends 3 residues before the CDR3 does, and the rest of the CDR3 is filled in from the germline J gene. The genes are TRBV20-1 and TRBJ2-7; the D gene could be TRBD1 or TRBD2 (5 bases each). Trimming took off 0 bases at V and 2 bases at J, with 26 bases between the two ends. CDR1 is DFQATT, CDR2 SNEGSKA, per germline (reference sequence). This CDR3 is 19 amino acids long. Here the CDR3 reads CSARDQEGRPKAPTYEQYF. The CDR3 bases that were read are TGCAGTGCTAGAGATCAAGAGGGGCGGCCTAAGGCCCCAACCTACGAG.

On this clone itself: The read is 3 residues too short to cover the CDR3 end, so that end is filled in from the germline J gene. V is TRBV18 and J is TRBJ2-7, with 13 bases identical to TRBD2. The trim removed 8 bases at V and 1 base at J, leaving 5 bases unmatched. CDR3 size: 15 residues. Germline V lookup: CDR1 KGHSH, CDR2 LQKENI. CDR3 protein: CASAGTSGASYEQYF. The sequenced CDR3 bases are TGTGCCAGCGCGGGGACTAGCGGGGCTTCCTACGAG.

Turning to this clone: The read ends 3 residues before the CDR3 terminus; that terminus is restored from the germline J gene. This chain connects TRBV5-1 to TRBJ2-7, with a weak D call TRBD1 (6 bases). This CDR3 region has 16 residues. Deletions cut 1 base from V and 3 bases from J, with 17 bases between. Germline values: CDR1 SGHRS, CDR2 YFSETQ. CDR3 DNA (partial): TGCGCCAGCAGCTTGACAGCGTCAGGGACAATCTACGAG. It specifies CASSLTASGTIYE. The CDR3 reads in full as CASSLTASGTIYEQYF.

As concerns this clone: The CDR3 end is not reached by the read, which stops 3 residues before it; the germline J gene fills it in. The J gene is TRBJ2-5, the V gene TRBV14; 8 nucleotides match TRBD2. Germline V gene lookup returns CDR1 SGHDN and CDR2 FVKESK. The CDR3 sequence is 15 residues long. The junction had 6 bases not matched to a gene; V was cut back by 0 bases and J by 6 bases. Incomplete CDR3 DNA: TGTGCCAGCAGCCAAGAAATCGGGGGGGCGAAGACC. Its protein product is CASSQEIGGAKT. The whole CDR3 reads CASSQEIGGAKTQYF.

In regard to this clone: The read stops 3 residues short of the end of the CDR3; the missing end is completed from the germline J gene. J is TRBJ2-3 and V is TRBV7-6; D possibly corresponds to TRBD2 (6 bases). Germline CDR1 is SGHVS and CDR2 is FNYEAQ. V was clipped by 4 bases and J by 3 bases, with 11 bases between them. The CDR3 has 14 residues. CDR3 loop: CASSWGVLTDTQYF. Incomplete CDR3 DNA: TGTGCCAGCAGCTGGGGGGTGTTGACAGATACG.

About this clone: The read ends 3 residues shy of where the CDR3 ends; the end is completed using the germline J gene. The gene calls are TRBV10-3 and TRBJ1-4, with D perhaps TRBD1 (6 bases). V lost 8 bases and J 7 bases, leaving 17 bases between the germline ends. The germline CDR1 and CDR2 sequences are ENHRY and SYGVKD. The CDR3 spans 14 residues. Partial CDR3 DNA: TGTGCCATCTGGCGAGGGTTAGGGGGTGAAAAA. It specifies CAIWRGLGGEK. The whole CDR3 sequence reads CAIWRGLGGEKLFF.

Turning to this clone: With the read ending 3 residues before the CDR3 end, the germline J gene is used to fill in that end. V is TRBV5-6 and J is TRBJ2-5; no firm D call. Germline CDR1 reads SGHDT; CDR2 reads YYEEEE. The CDR3 has 14 residues. Trimming stripped 2 bases from V and 1 base from J, with 9 bases between. The CDR3 is CASSLQQLQETQYF. The DNA read from the CDR3 is TGTGCCAGCAGCTTACAACAGCTCCAAGAGACC.

Note on this clone: Read coverage stops 3 residues before the CDR3 terminus; the germline J gene supplies the remainder. The chain carries TRBV30 and TRBJ1-3, with no clear D. This CDR3 has 17 amino acids. Germline V CDR1 and CDR2: GTSNPN, SVGIG (reference sequence). V was shortened by 1 base and J by 2 bases, with 18 bases between the two germline ends. The covered CDR3 bases are TGTGCCTGGAGTGACAAATACGGCCTGCGGGCTGGAAACACC. Translated, it gives CAWSDKYGLRAGNT. The whole CDR3 sequence reads CAWSDKYGLRAGNTIYF.

To note about this clone: The read falls 3 residues short of the CDR3 end, and the missing part is taken from the germline J gene. The chain links TRBV7-8 to TRBJ1-4, with 7 bases aligning to TRBD1. Germline trimming cut 5 bases from V and 7 bases from J; bases unmatched to any gene: 4. Per the germline V gene, CDR1 is SGHVS and CDR2 is FQNEAQ. The CDR3 is made up of 13 amino acids. The chain's CDR3 is CASSNRDSEKLFF. CDR3 bases read: TGTGCCAGCAGCAACCGGGACAGTGAAAAA.

To note about this clone: The read is 3 residues too short to cover the CDR3 end, so that end is filled in from the germline J gene. The chain combines TRBV29-1 with TRBJ1-2, with D possibly TRBD1 on 5 matching bases. Germline-derived CDR1 and CDR2 are SQVTM and ANQGSEA. V was pared by 5 bases and J by 6 bases, with 10 bases between. This CDR3 contains 11 residues. The sequenced part of the CDR3 DNA is TGCAGCGTTCGGGGGAAGAATGGC. This codes for CSVRGKNG. From start to end, the CDR3 is CSVRGKNGYTF.

Comments on this clone: The CDR3 end is not reached by the read, which stops 3 residues before it; the germline J gene fills it in. The rearrangement links TRBV7-2 to TRBJ1-1; 7 nucleotides agree with TRBD1. CDR1 is SGHTA and CDR2 is FQGNSA in the germline V gene. The CDR3 has 12 residues. The CDR3 DNA, read in part, is TGTGCCAGCAGCTTAAGGGGGCTCGGA. Residues: CASSLRGLG. The entire CDR3 protein reads CASSLRGLGAFF.

Comment on this clone: The read ends 3 residues shy of where the CDR3 ends; the end is completed using the germline J gene. The chain is built from TRBV7-6 and TRBJ2-6, with TRBD1 as a possible D gene (5 bases). The ends were cut back, 3 bases at V and 4 bases at J, with 10 bases in the middle. The CDR3 contains 15 residues. CDR1 and CDR2 (germline): SGHVS, FNYEAQ. The CDR3 sequence is CASSLDNPGANVLTF. CDR3 DNA (partial): TGTGCCAGCAGCTTGGACAATCCCGGGGCCAACGTC.

Comments on this clone: The read is 3 residues too short to cover the CDR3 end, so that end is filled in from the germline J gene. The chain uses TRBV20-1 and TRBJ2-3, with 12 bases lining up with TRBD2. CDR1 and CDR2 (germline): DFQATT, SNEGSKA (reference sequence). The trim removed 1 base at V and 0 bases at J, leaving 5 bases unmatched. CDR3 length: 17 amino acids. CDR3 protein: CSARGGGTSGSTDTQYF. The CDR3 bases that were read are TGCAGTGCTAGAGGGGGGGGGACTAGCGGGAGCACAGATACG.

For this clone: The read halts 3 residues ahead of the CDR3 end, with the missing end drawn from the germline J gene. The chain couples TRBV19 to TRBJ2-5; possible D gene TRBD1, 6 bases. V was trimmed by 6 bases and J by 4 bases, leaving 12 bases between them. Germline V gene lookup returns CDR1 LNHDA and CDR2 SQIVND (reference sequence). The CDR3 contains 13 residues. The part of the CDR3 DNA that was read is TGTGCCAGTAGAAGGGGGACCTTAGAGACC. This translates into CASRRGTLET. The full CDR3 reads CASRRGTLETQYF.